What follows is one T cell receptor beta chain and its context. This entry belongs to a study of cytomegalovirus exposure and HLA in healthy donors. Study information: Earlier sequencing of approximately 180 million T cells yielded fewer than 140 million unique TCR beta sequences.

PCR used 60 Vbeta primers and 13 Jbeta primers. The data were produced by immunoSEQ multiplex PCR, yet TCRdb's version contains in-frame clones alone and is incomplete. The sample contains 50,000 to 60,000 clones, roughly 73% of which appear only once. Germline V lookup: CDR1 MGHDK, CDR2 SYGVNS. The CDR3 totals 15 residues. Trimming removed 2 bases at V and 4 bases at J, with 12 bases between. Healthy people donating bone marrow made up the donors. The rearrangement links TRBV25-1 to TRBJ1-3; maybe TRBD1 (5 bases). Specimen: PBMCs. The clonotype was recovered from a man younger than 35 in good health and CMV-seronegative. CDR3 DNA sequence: TGTGCCAGCAGTGAAAAAGGGGTTGCCGGAAACACCATATATTTT. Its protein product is CASSEKGVAGNTIYF.